The rows below give T cell receptor beta chains drawn from one sample of a study of neurological immune-mediated disorders. In TCRdb, the 5' RACE reads were re-called with MiXCR into one record per CDR3 protein. The sample records tens of thousands of distinct CDR3 sequences, more than 2% being singletons. Sequenced sample: PBMCs. The receptors originated from a woman aged 45 to 65 with multiple sclerosis. Each CDR3 is given with its conserved first and last residue. Fields, in order: clone size, D gene, J gene, V gene, CDR3 DNA, CDR3 protein. The D gene is left open where the match is weak. Clone size is not always given. Where it is, it says once, few, many or a class for expanded clones.

many,TRBD2,TRBJ2-5,TRBV20-1,TGCAGTGCTAGAGGGGGACTAGCGGTGTACCAAGAGACCCAGTACTTC,CSARGGLAVYQETQYF
many,TRBD2,TRBJ2-1,TRBV24-1,TGTGCCACCAGTGATGTCACCGGGACTAGCGGGAGAGGCTATGAGCAGTTCTTC,CATSDVTGTSGRGYEQFF
many,.,TRBJ1-2,TRBV12-3/TRBV12-4,TGTGCCAGCACAAACAGAGGGGGGGCATATGGCTACACCTTC,CASTNRGGAYGYTF
.,TRBD2,TRBJ2-3,TRBV9,TGTGCCAGCAGCGTGGGGGACTACCCAGCCACAGATACGCAGTATTTT,CASSVGDYPATDTQYF
many,TRBD1,TRBJ1-1,TRBV12-3/TRBV12-4,TGTGCCAGCAATACAGGGGGCGGGACTGAAGCTTTCTTT,CASNTGGGTEAFF
medium-sized,TRBD2,TRBJ2-7,TRBV20-1,TGCAGTGCTAGAGATCCGTCTAGCGGGGGACTATCCTACGAGCAGTACTTC,CSARDPSSGGLSYEQYF
many,.,TRBJ1-5,TRBV3-1,TGTGCCAGCAGCCAGGCGGGCCAGCATCAGCCCCAGCATTTT,CASSQAGQHQPQHF
many,TRBD1,TRBJ2-7,TRBV5-6,TGTGCCAGCAGACGGACAGGGGGCGGCGAGCAGTACTTC,CASRRTGGGEQYF
.,TRBD2,TRBJ2-3,TRBV12-3/TRBV12-4,TGTGCCAGCAGTCCAACCAGGACTAGCGGTCGCACAGATACGCAGTATTTT,CASSPTRTSGRTDTQYF
many,.,TRBJ2-1,TRBV20-1,TGCAGTGCTAGAGACCGAAGGACAGTGCGGAATGAGCAGTTCTTC,CSARDRRTVRNEQFF
.,.,TRBJ1-2,TRBV6-4,TGTGCCAGCAGAAACTCCCTTAGGGATGGCTACACCTTC,CASRNSLRDGYTF
many,.,TRBJ2-5,TRBV5-1,TGCGCCAGCCAGGGCGGACAGAGGCAAGAGACCCAGTACTTC,CASQGGQRQETQYF
many,TRBD1,TRBJ1-1,TRBV2,TGTGCCAGCAGTTGGACAGGGAGGAACACTGAAGCTTTCTTT,CASSWTGRNTEAFF